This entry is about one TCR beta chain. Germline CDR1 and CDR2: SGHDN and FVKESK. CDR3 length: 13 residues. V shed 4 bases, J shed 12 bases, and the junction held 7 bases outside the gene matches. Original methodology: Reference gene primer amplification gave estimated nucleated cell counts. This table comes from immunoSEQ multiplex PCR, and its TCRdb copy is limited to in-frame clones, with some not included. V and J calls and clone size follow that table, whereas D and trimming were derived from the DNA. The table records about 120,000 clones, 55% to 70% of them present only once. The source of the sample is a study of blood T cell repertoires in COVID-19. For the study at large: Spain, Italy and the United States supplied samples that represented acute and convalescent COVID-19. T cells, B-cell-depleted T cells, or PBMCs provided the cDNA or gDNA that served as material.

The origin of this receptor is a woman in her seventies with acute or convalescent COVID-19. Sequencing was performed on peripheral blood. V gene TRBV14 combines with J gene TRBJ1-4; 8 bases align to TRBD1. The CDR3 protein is CASSRDRWRELFF. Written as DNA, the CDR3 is TGTGCCAGCAGCCGGGACAGGTGGAGGGAACTGTTTTTT.